This T cell receptor beta chain appears in the sequencing data of a study of blood T cell repertoires in COVID-19. About the study: T cells, B-cell-depleted T cells, or PBMCs provided the cDNA or gDNA that served as material.

Germline assignment: CDR1 MNHEY and CDR2 SVGAGI. V was pared by 1 base and J by 7 bases, with 3 bases of the junction left unmatched. The length of the CDR3 is 15 residues. Authors' data handling: Quantification of nucleated cells was approximated via reference gene primer amplification. This table comes from immunoSEQ multiplex PCR, and its TCRdb copy is limited to in-frame clones, with some not included. Clone size and V and J calls were adopted from that table, with D and trimming inferred from the DNA. The sample has 140,000 or so clones; more than 60% are singletons. What was sequenced was peripheral blood. The V call is TRBV6-5, the J call TRBJ1-6; 8 nucleotides line up with TRBD1. The receptor's source is a man in his fifties or sixties with acute or convalescent COVID-19. CDR3 amino acids: CASSYLTGANSPLHF. DNA for the CDR3: TGTGCCAGCAGTTACTTGACAGGGGCGAATTCACCCCTCCACTTT.